Detailed here is one T cell receptor beta chain. The junction shows a germline mismatch at one end, possibly a read error. This entry belongs to a study of radiotherapy plus CTLA-4 blockade in lung cancer. On the study more broadly: In under 20% of patients, objective responses were seen; 31% had disease control.

This CDR3 spans 14 amino acids. CDR1 is SGHDT and CDR2 is YYEEEE in the germline V gene. Some clones are missing from TCRdb's copy, which holds only in-frame ones; the method was immunoSEQ multiplex PCR. The sample includes tens of thousands of clones, around 79% seen only once; the top ten take under 8%. This TCR was sampled from a human donor with non-small cell lung cancer who had stable disease on radiotherapy plus ipilimumab. This rearrangement joins TRBV5-6 to TRBJ2-7; the D gene could be TRBD1 or TRBD2 (6 bases each). This specimen was peripheral blood, taken from a patient treated with radiotherapy plus ipilimumab. CDR3 in DNA: TGTGCCGGCAGCCGGGGGCGGGGCTCCTACGAGCAGTACTTC. Residues: CAGSRGRGSYEQYF. Together with reference TRBV5-6 and TRBJ2-7, the CDR3 gives the full variable domain: DAGVTQSPTHLIKTRGQQVTLRCSPKSGHDTVSWYQQALGQGPQFIFQYYEEEERQRGNFPDRFSGHQFPNYSSELNVNALLLGDSALYLCAGSRGRGSYEQYFGPGTRLTVT.